This T cell receptor beta chain stems from a study of blood T cell repertoires in COVID-19. Study overall: Samples came from the United States, Italy and Spain, spanning acute and convalescent COVID-19. From T cells, B-cell-depleted T cells, or PBMCs came the material, which was cDNA or gDNA.

CDR3 size: 13 residues. Germline V gene sequence: CDR1 LGHDT, CDR2 YNNKEL (reference sequence). Trimming stripped 4 bases from V and 2 bases from J, with 8 bases between. In the authors' methods: Reference gene primers were amplified, and this amplification served to estimate nucleated cell counts. TCRdb's table, derived via immunoSEQ multiplex PCR, lists solely in-frame clones and lacks some. The D gene and trimming were derived from the DNA, and the V and J assignments and clone size from that table. Of about 140,000 clones in the sample, 77% were seen once. This TCR was recovered from a woman aged 45-59 years with active or convalescent COVID-19. What was sequenced was peripheral blood. The chain joins TRBV3-1 (or the pseudogene TRBV3-2) to TRBJ1-1, with D unresolved. Written as DNA, the CDR3 is TGTGCCAGCAGCCGGGGAGGCAACACTGAAGCTTTCTTT. Amino acids: CASSRGGNTEAFF.